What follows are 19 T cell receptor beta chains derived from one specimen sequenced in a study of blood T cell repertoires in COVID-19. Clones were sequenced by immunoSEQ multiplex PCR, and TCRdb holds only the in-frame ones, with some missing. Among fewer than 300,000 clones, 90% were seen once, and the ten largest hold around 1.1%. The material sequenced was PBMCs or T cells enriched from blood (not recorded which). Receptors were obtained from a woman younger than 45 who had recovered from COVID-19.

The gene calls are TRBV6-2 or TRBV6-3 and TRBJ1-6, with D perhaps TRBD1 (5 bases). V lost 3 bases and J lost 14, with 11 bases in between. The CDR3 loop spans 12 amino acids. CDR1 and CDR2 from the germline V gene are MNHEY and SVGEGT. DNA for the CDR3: TGTGCCAGCAGTTATAGGGGATCGACCCTCCACTTT. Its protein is CASSYRGSTLHF.

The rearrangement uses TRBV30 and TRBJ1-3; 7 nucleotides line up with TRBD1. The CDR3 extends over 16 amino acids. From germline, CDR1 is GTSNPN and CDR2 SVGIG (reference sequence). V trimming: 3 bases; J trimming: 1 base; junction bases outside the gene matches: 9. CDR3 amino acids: CAWRLLGTVSGNTIYF. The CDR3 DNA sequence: TGTGCCTGGAGGCTTCTCGGGACAGTTTCTGGAAACACCATATATTTT. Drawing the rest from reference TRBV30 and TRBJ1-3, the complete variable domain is SQTIHQWPATLVQPVGSPLSLECTVEGTSNPNLYWYRQAAGRGLQLLFYSVGIGQISSEVPQNLSASRPQDRQFILSSKKLLLSDSGFYLCAWRLLGTVSGNTIYFGEGSWLTVV.

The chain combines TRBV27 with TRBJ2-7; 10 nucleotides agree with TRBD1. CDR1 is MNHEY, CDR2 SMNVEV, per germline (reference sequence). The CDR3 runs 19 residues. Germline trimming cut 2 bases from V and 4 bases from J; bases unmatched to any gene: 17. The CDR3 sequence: CASSLSRDRGPLLHYEQYF. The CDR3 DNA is TGTGCCAGCAGTTTAAGTCGGGACAGGGGACCTCTCCTCCATTACGAGCAGTACTTC.

As DNA, the CDR3 is TGTGCCAGCATATCGACAGCCCCCTCCTACGAGCAGTACTTC. As protein: CASISTAPSYEQYF. The chain couples TRBV28 to TRBJ2-7; weak D call: TRBD1 (5 bases). The CDR3 runs 14 residues. V shed 7 bases and J shed 0 bases, with 13 bases lying between them. Germline V gives CDR1 MDHEN, CDR2 SYDVKM.

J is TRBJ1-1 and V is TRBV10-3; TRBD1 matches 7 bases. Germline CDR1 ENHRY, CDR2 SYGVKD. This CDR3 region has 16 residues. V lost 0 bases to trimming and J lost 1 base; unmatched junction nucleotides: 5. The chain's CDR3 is CAISESGNRGNTEAFF. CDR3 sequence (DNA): TGTGCCATCAGTGAGTCCGGGAACAGGGGGAACACTGAAGCTTTCTTT.

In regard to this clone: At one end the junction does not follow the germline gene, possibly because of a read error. This chain's CDR3 is CASSLGSLREVRNF. CDR3 bases: TGTGCCAGCAGCTTGGGGTCGTTGCGGGAGGTGAGAAATTTC. This chain connects TRBV5-6 to TRBJ2-7; 8 nucleotides align to TRBD2. The CDR3 has 14 amino acids. CDR1 is SGHDT, CDR2 YYEEEE, per germline.

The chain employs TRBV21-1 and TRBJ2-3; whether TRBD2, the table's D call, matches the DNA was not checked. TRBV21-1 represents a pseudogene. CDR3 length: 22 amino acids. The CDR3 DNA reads TGTGCCAGCAGCAAAGCTTCAGGGACTAGCGGGAGGGCCGCCTCTAGCACAGATACGCAGTATTTT. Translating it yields CASSKASGTSGRAASSTDTQYF.

Here the CDR3 reads CASSGARTGRHGNTIYF. Here the CDR3 DNA reads TGTGCCAGCAGCGGAGCCCGTACAGGGCGGCACGGAAACACCATATATTTT. This chain connects TRBV9 to TRBJ1-3; D is perhaps TRBD1 (6 bases). CDR3 length equals 17 residues. Trimming cost V 3 bases and J 4 bases, with 20 bases left between them. Germline-derived CDR1 and CDR2 are SGDLS and YYNGEE.

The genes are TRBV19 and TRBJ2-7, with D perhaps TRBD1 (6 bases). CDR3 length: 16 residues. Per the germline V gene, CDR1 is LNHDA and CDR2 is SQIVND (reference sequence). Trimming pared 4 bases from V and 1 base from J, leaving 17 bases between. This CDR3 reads CASSSSSGQGSYEQYF. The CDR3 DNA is TGTGCCAGTAGTAGCTCCTCCGGGCAGGGGTCCTACGAGCAGTACTTC.

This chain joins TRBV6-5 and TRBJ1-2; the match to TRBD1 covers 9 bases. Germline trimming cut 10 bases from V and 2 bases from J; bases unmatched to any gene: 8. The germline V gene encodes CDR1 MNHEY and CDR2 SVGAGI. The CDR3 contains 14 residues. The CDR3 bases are TGTGCCACTTTCCTCGGACAGGGGAACTATGGCTACACCTTC. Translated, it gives CATFLGQGNYGYTF.

The CDR3 nucleotides read TGTGCCAGCAGTACCGACTATGGAGGGAGTGCCGGGGAGCTGTTTTTT. Translated: CASSTDYGGSAGELFF. The rearrangement joins TRBV6-6 to TRBJ2-2; TRBD2 is a possible D gene (6 bases). Per germline, CDR1 MNHNY and CDR2 SVGAGI (reference sequence). V was pared by 5 bases and J by 6 bases, with 19 bases between. The CDR3 has 16 residues.

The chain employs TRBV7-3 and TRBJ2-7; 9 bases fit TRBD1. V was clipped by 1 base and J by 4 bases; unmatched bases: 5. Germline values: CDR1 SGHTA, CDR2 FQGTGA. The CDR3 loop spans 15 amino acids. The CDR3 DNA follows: TGTGCCAGCAGCTTAAGACCGGGACAGGGTTACGAGCAGTACTTC. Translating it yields CASSLRPGQGYEQYF.

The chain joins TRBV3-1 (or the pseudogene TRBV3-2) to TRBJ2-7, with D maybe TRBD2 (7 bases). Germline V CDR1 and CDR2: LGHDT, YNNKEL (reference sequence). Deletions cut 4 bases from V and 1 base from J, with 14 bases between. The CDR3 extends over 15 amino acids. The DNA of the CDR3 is TGTGCCAGCAGCCGGGGGGGGCGGATTTCCTACGAGCAGTACTTC. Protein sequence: CASSRGGRISYEQYF.

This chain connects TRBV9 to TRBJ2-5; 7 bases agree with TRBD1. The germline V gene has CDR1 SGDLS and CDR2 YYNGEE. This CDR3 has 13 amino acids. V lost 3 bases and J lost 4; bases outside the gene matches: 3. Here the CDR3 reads CASSAGGTETQYF. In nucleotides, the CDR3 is TGTGCCAGCAGCGCAGGGGGTACAGAGACCCAGTACTTC.

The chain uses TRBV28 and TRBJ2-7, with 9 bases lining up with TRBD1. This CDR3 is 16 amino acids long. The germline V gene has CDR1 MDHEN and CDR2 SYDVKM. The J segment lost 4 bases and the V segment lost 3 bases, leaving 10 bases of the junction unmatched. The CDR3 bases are TGTGCCAGCAGTTTCCCTAGGACAGGGGTCGAATACGAGCAGTACTTC. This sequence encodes CASSFPRTGVEYEQYF.

The CDR3, as DNA: TGTGCCAGCACAAGTAGCGGGAGGGCCAACTACGAGCAGTACTTC. It specifies CASTSSGRANYEQYF. The V call is TRBV28, the J call TRBJ2-7; 11 positions agree with TRBD2. This CDR3 has 15 residues. The V segment lost 7 bases and the J segment 3 bases; nucleotides outside the gene matches: 8. Germline values: CDR1 MDHEN, CDR2 SYDVKM. The entire variable domain, with the rest obtained from reference TRBV28 and TRBJ2-7, is as follows: DVKVTQSSRYLVKRTGEKVFLECVQDMDHENMFWYRQDPGLGLRLIYFSYDVKMKEKGDIPEGYSVSREKKERFSLILESASTNQTSMYLCASTSSGRANYEQYFGPGTRLTVT.

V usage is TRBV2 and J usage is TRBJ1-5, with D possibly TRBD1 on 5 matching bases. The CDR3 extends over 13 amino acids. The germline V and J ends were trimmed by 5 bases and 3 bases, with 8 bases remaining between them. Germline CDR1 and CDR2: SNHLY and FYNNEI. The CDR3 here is CASSQGSNQPQHF. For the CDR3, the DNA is TGTGCCAGCAGTCAGGGTTCCAATCAGCCCCAGCATTTT.

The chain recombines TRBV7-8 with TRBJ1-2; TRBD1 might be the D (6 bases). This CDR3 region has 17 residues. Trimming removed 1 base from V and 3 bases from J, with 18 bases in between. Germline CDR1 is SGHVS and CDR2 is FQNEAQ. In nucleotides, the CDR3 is TGTGCCAGCAGCTTAGATCGCTCCCCGGGACAAGACTATGGCTACACCTTC. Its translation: CASSLDRSPGQDYGYTF. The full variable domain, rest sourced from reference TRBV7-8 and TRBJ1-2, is GAGVSQSPRYKVAKRGQDVALRCDPISGHVSLFWYQQALGQGPEFLTYFQNEAQLDKSGLPSDRFFAERPEGSVSTLKIQRTQQEDSAVYLCASSLDRSPGQDYGYTFGSGTRLTVV.

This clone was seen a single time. The CDR3 DNA reads as TGTGCCAGCAGGTACCCCGAGGGGAACACTGAAGCTTTCTTT. As protein: CASRYPEGNTEAFF. The J gene is TRBJ1-1, the V gene TRBV28, with unresolved D. Germline values: CDR1 MDHEN, CDR2 SYDVKM. V shed 6 bases and J shed 1 base, with 12 bases lying between them. The CDR3 has 14 amino acids.